The 14 T cell receptor beta chains reported below all come from one sample, sequenced in a study of monozygotic twins with inflammatory bowel disease. Reanalyzing the 5' RACE reads, TCRdb keeps one entry per CDR3 protein, without DNA. Here the sample table reports about 380,000 distinct CDR3 sequences. The source material was blood. The receptors stem from a human donor with ulcerative colitis or Crohn's disease, or a healthy co-twin of an affected twin (not recorded which).

The gene calls are TRBV2 and TRBJ2-5; TCRdb proposes TRBD2, but this gene call is untestable without DNA. The germline gives CDR1 SNHLY, CDR2 FYNNEI. The length of the CDR3 is 14 residues. The CDR3 sequence: CASCAGRAQETQYF.

This rearrangement joins TRBV7-2 to TRBJ2-7; TCRdb's D call, TRBD2, is unchecked because there is no DNA. The CDR3 is 13 amino acids. Germline lookup yields CDR1 SGHTA and CDR2 FQGNSA. CDR3 in amino acids: CASSFSRSYEQYF. The entire variable domain, with the rest obtained from reference TRBV7-2 and TRBJ2-7, is as follows: GAGVSQSPSNKVTEKGKDVELRCDPISGHTALYWYRQSLGQGLEFLIYFQGNSAPDKSGLPSDRFSAERTGGSVSTLTIQRTQQEDSAVYLCASSFSRSYEQYFGPGTRLTVT.

V usage is TRBV7-9 and J usage is TRBJ2-7; TCRdb outputs TRBD2, but without DNA this stays unchecked. Germline CDR1 and CDR2: SEHNR and FQNEAQ (reference sequence). The length of the CDR3 is 16 residues. The CDR3: CASSLAGRPVGYEQYF.

This chain links TRBV7-2 with TRBJ2-1; the D gene TCRdb calls, TRBD1, cannot be checked with no DNA. CDR1 and CDR2 from the germline V gene are SGHTA and FQGNSA. This CDR3 region has 16 residues. CDR3 in amino acids: CASSLGQGGYYNEQFF.

V gene TRBV5-1 combines with J gene TRBJ2-1; TCRdb's D call, TRBD2, is unchecked because there is no DNA. The CDR3 is 14 residues long. Germline V gene lookup returns CDR1 SGHRS and CDR2 YFSETQ. CDR3 residues: CASSLVLSYNEQFF.

This chain uses TRBV4-3 with TRBJ2-2; TCRdb's D call of TRBD1 is untestable without DNA. The CDR3 contains 15 residues. CDR1 LGHNA and CDR2 YSLEER come from the germline V gene. The CDR3: CASSQDWGGPGVLFF.

The rearrangement uses TRBV2 and TRBJ1-6. Germline V gene sequence: CDR1 SNHLY, CDR2 FYNNEI. This CDR3 has 12 amino acids. CDR3 sequence: CASSEGNSPLHF. Full variable domain (rest looked up from reference TRBV2 and TRBJ1-6): EPEVTQTPSHQVTQMGQEVILRCVPISNHLYFYWYRQILGQKVEFLVSFYNNEISEKSEIFDDQFSVERPDGSNFTLKIRSTKLEDSAMYFCASSEGNSPLHFGNGTRLTVT.

The rearrangement uses TRBV4-1 and TRBJ1-5; with no DNA, the TCRdb D assignment of TRBD1 cannot be verified. Germline lookup yields CDR1 MGHRA and CDR2 YSYEKL. There are 12 residues in the CDR3. This chain's CDR3 is CNPTRGNQPQHF.

The V and J genes are TRBV12-3 or TRBV12-4 and TRBJ2-7. This CDR3 is 12 amino acids long. The CDR3 sequence is CASRNKPHEQYF.

The rearrangement joins TRBV20-1 to TRBJ2-3; TCRdb designates TRBD1, a call that cannot be tested without DNA. Germline CDR1 and CDR2: DFQATT and SNEGSKA (reference sequence). The CDR3 totals 15 residues. This chain's CDR3 is CSARGVPSRTDTQYF.

The chain recombines TRBV29-1 with TRBJ1-2; absent DNA, TCRdb's TRBD1 call cannot be checked. Per the germline V gene, CDR1 is SQVTM and CDR2 is ANQGSEA. There are 12 residues in the CDR3. CDR3 sequence: CSVGAGAGGYTF.

The J gene is TRBJ1-4, the V gene TRBV20-1; the D call of TRBD1 rests on TCRdb alone, since no DNA is present to check it. The germline V gene has CDR1 DFQATT and CDR2 SNEGSKA (reference sequence). This CDR3 has 13 amino acids. This CDR3 is CSARQGANEKLFF.

J is TRBJ2-5 and V is TRBV4-1; TCRdb outputs TRBD2, but without DNA this stays unchecked. The CDR3 totals 14 residues. CDR1 is MGHRA, CDR2 YSYEKL, per germline. CDR3 in amino acids: CASSQDGLRETQYF.

Here the CDR3 reads CASSLRAAVTDTQYF. The chain combines TRBV5-1 with TRBJ2-3; the D call from TCRdb, TRBD2, cannot be confirmed without DNA. The CDR3 sequence is 15 residues long. Germline assignment: CDR1 SGHRS and CDR2 YFSETQ. The full variable domain, completed using reference TRBV5-1 and TRBJ2-3, is KAGVTQTPRYLIKTRGQQVTLSCSPISGHRSVSWYQQTPGQGLQFLFEYFSETQRNKGNFPGRFSGRQFSNSRSEMNVSTLELGDSALYLCASSLRAAVTDTQYFGPGTRLTVL.